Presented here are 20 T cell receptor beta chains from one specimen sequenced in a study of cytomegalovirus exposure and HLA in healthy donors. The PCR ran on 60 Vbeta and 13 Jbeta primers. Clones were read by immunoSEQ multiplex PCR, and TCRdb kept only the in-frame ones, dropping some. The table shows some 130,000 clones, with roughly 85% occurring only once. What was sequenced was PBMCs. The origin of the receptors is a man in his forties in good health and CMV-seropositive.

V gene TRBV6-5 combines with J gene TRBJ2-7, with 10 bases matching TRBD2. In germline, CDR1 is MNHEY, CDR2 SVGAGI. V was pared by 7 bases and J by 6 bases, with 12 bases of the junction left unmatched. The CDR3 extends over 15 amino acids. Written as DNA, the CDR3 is TGTGCCAGCACCCCTTGGCCGACTAGCGGGCGCGAGCAGTACTTC. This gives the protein CASTPWPTSGREQYF.

DNA for the CDR3: TGTGCCAGTGGACGGGGGAACTCCTACGAGCAGTACTTC. As protein: CASGRGNSYEQYF. The chain is built from TRBV6-1 and TRBJ2-7, with TRBD2 as a possible D gene (6 bases). The length of the CDR3 is 13 residues. Germline V gene lookup returns CDR1 MNHNS and CDR2 SASEGT. V was shortened by 9 bases and J by 0 bases, with 12 bases between the two germline ends.

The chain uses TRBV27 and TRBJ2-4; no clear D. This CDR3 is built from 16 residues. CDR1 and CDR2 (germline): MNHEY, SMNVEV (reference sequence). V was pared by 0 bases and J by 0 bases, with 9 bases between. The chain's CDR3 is CASSLSPPLAKNIQYF. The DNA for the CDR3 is TGTGCCAGCAGTTTATCCCCCCCCCTAGCCAAAAACATTCAGTACTTC.

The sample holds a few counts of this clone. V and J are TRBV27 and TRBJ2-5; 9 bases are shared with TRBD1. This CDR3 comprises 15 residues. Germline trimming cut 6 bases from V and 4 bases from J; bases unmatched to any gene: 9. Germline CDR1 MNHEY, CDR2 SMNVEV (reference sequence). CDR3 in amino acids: CASSPDRGDGETQYF. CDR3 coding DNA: TGTGCCAGCAGCCCGGACAGGGGCGATGGAGAGACCCAGTACTTC.

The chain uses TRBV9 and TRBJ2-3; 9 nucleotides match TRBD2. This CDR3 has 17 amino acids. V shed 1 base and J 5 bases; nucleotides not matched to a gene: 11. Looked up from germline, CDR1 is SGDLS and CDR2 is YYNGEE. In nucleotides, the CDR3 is TGTGCCAGCAGCGTATTCAGGAAGCGGGAGGCGGAAGATACGCAGTATTTT. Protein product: CASSVFRKREAEDTQYF.

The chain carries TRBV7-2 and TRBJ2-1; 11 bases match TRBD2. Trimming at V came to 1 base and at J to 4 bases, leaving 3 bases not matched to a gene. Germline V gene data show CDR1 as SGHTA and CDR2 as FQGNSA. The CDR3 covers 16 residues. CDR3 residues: CASSLVLAGGYNEQFF. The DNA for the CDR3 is TGTGCCAGCAGCTTAGTGCTAGCGGGAGGTTACAATGAGCAGTTCTTC.

CDR3 amino acids: CASSPDTLGADTQYF. DNA for the CDR3: TGCGCCAGCAGCCCGGACACCCTGGGTGCAGATACGCAGTATTTT. The chain carries TRBV5-1 and TRBJ2-3, with D maybe TRBD1 (5 bases). Germline V gene lookup returns CDR1 SGHRS and CDR2 YFSETQ. V was clipped by 4 bases and J by 4 bases, with 16 bases between them. The CDR3 runs 15 residues.

CDR3 in amino acids: CASSSQYWGQGEKLFF. Written as DNA, the CDR3 is TGTGCCAGCAGCTCCCAGTACTGGGGACAGGGGGAAAAACTGTTTTTT. The chain couples TRBV7-2 to TRBJ1-4; 10 bases fit TRBD1. CDR1 SGHTA and CDR2 FQGNSA come from the germline V gene. Trimming took 4 bases from V and 8 from J; bases not matched to a gene: 10. This CDR3 has 16 amino acids.

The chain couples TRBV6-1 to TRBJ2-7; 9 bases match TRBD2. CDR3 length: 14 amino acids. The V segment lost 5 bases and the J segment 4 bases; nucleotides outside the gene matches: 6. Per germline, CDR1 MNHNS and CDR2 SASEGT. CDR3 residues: CASSLAGAQYEQYF. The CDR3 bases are TGTGCCAGCAGTTTAGCGGGAGCCCAATACGAGCAGTACTTC.

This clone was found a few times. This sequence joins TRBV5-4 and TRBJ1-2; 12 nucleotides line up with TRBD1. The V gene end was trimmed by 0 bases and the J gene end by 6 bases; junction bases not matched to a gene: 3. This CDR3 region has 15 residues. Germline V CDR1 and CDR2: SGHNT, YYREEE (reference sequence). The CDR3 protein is CASSLGGQGANGYTF. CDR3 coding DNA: TGTGCCAGCAGCTTGGGGGGACAGGGGGCAAATGGCTACACCTTC.

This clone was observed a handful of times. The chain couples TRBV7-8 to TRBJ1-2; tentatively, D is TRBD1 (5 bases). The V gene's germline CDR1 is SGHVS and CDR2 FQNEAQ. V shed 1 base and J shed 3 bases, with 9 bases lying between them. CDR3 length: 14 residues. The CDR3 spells CASSLDDSHYGYTF. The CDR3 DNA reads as TGTGCCAGCAGCTTAGATGACAGTCACTATGGCTACACCTTC.

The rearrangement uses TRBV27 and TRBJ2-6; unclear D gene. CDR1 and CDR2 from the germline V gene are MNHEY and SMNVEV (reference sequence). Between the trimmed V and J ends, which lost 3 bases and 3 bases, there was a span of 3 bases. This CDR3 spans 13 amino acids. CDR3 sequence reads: CASSFYGANVLTF. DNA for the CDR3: TGTGCCAGCAGTTTTTATGGGGCCAACGTCCTGACTTTC.

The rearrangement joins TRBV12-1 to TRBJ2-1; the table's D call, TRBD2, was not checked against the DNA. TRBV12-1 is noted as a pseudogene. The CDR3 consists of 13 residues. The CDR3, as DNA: TGTGCCAGCAGCTTTCCGGGAATGGGTGAGCAGTTCTTC. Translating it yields CASSFPGMGEQFF.

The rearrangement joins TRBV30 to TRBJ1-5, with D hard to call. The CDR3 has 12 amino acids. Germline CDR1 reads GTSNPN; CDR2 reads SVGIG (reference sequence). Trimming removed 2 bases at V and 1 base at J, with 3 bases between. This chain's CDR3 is CAWSPSNQPQHF. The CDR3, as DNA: TGTGCCTGGAGTCCGAGCAATCAGCCCCAGCATTTT.

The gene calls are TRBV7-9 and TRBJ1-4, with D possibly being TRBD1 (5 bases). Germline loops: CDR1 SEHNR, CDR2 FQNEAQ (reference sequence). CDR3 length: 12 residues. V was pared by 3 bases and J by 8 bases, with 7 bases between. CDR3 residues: CASSLEGEKLFF. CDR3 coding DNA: TGTGCCAGCAGCTTGGAGGGGGAAAAACTGTTTTTT.

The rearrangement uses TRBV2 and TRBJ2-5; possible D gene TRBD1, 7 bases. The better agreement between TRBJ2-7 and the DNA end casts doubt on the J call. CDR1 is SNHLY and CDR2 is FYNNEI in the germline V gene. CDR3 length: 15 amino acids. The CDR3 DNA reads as TGTGCCAGCATAGGGTTCTTGCAGGGGGGAGGCGAGCAGTACTTC. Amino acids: CASIGFLQGGGEQYF.

CDR3 coding DNA: TGTGCCAGCAGCTTAGGAGAAGTCGGGGAGCTGTTTTTT. Protein product: CASSLGEVGELFF. The rearrangement links TRBV7-6 to TRBJ2-2; D not certain. The V end was cut by 1 base, the J end by 7 bases, with 7 bases between. The CDR3 is 13 amino acids. The germline V gene has CDR1 SGHVS and CDR2 FNYEAQ.

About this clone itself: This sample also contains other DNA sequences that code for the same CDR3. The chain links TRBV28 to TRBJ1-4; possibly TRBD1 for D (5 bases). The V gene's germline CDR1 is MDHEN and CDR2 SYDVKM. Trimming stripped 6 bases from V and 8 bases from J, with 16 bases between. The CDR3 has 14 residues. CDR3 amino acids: CASSQGPGKEKLFF. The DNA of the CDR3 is TGTGCCAGCAGCCAAGGCCCAGGGAAGGAAAAACTGTTTTTT.

The CDR3 DNA reads TGTGCCAGCAGCCAGTCGGTTTCGGGTCAGCCCCAGCATTTT. It is translated as CASSQSVSGQPQHF. The rearrangement links TRBV7-7 to TRBJ1-5; D is uncertain. CDR1 is SSHAT and CDR2 is FNYEAQ in the germline V gene (reference sequence). V lost 5 bases, J lost 6 bases, and 14 bases lay in between. The CDR3 consists of 14 residues.

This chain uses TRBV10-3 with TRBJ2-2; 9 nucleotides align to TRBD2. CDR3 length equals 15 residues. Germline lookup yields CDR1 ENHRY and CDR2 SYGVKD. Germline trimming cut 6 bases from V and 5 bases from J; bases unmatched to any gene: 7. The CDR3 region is CAIRALAGRTGELFF. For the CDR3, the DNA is TGTGCCATCAGGGCGCTAGCGGGAAGAACCGGGGAGCTGTTTTTT.